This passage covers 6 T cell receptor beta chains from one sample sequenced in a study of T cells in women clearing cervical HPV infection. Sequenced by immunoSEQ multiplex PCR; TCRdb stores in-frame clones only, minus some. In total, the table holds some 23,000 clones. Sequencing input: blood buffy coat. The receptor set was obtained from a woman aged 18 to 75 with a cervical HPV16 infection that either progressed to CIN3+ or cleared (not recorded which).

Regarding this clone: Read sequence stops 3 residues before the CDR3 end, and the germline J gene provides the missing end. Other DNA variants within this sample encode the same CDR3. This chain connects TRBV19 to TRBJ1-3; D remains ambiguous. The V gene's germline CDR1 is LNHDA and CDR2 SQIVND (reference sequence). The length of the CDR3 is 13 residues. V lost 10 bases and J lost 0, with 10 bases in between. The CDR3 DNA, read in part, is TGTGCCACCCGACACTTCTCTGGAAACACC. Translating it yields CATRHFSGNT. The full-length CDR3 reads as CATRHFSGNTIYF.

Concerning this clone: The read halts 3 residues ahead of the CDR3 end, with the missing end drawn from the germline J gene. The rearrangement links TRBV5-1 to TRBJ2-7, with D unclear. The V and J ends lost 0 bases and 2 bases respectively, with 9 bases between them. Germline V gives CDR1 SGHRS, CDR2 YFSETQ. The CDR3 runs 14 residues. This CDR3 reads CASSLVAGPYEQYF. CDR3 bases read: TGCGCCAGCAGCTTGGTGGCAGGCCCCTACGAG.

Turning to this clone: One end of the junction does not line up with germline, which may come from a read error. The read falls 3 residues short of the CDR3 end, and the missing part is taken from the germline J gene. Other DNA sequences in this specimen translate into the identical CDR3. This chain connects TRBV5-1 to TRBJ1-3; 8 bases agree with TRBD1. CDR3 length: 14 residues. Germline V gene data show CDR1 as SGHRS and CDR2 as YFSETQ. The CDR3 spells CASSLGQGTNTIYF. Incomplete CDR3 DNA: TGCGCCAGCAGCTTGGGACAGGGGACCAACACT. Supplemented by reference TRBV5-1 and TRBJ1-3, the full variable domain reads KAGVTQTPRYLIKTRGQQVTLSCSPISGHRSVSWYQQTPGQGLQFLFEYFSETQRNKGNFPGRFSGRQFSNSRSEMNVSTLELGDSALYLCASSLGQGTNTIYFGEGSWLTVV.

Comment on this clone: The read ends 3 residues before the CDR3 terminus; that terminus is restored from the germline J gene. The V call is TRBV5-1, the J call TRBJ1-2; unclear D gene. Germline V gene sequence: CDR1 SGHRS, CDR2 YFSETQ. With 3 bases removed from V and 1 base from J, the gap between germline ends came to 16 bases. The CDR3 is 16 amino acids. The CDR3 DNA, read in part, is TGCGCCAGCAGCTCACGGGGAGGGCCTGATAACTATGGC. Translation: CASSSRGGPDNYG. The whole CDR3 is CASSSRGGPDNYGYTF.

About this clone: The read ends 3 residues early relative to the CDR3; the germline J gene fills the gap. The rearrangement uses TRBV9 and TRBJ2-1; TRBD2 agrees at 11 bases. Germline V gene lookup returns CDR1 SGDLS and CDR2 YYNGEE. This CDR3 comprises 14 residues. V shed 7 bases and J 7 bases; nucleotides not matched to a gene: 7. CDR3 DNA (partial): TGTGCCAGCGGTATTAGCGGGGGGGTGAATGAG. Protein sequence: CASGISGGVNE. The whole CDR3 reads CASGISGGVNEQFF.

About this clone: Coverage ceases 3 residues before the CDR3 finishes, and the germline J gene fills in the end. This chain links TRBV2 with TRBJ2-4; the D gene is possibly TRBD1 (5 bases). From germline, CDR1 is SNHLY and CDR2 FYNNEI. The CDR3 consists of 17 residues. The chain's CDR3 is CASSSTEISRGNQPQYF. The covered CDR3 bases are TGTGCCAGCAGTTCCACAGAAATAAGTAGGGGCAATCAGCCT. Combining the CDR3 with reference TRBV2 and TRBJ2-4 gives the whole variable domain EPEVTQTPSHQVTQMGQEVILRCVPISNHLYFYWYRQILGQKVEFLVSFYNNEISEKSEIFDDQFSVERPDGSNFTLKIRSTKLEDSAMYFCASSSTEISRGNQPQYFGAGTRLSVL.